The 29 T cell receptor beta chains below were found in one sample sequenced in a study of blood T cell repertoires in COVID-19. TCRdb's table, derived via immunoSEQ multiplex PCR, lists solely in-frame clones and lacks some. The data contain a few hundred thousand clones, more than 75% of them singletons. Sequencing was done on a sample of PBMCs or T cells enriched from blood (not recorded which). These receptors originate from a woman in her thirties who had recovered from COVID-19.

The rearrangement links TRBV27 to TRBJ1-5; the match to TRBD1 covers 9 bases. The length of the CDR3 is 14 residues. The J segment lost 7 bases and the V segment lost 5 bases, leaving 6 bases of the junction unmatched. Germline CDR1 is MNHEY and CDR2 is SMNVEV (reference sequence). The CDR3 region has the DNA TGTGCCAGCAGTAGACAGGGGGATTACCAGCCCCAGCATTTT. As protein: CASSRQGDYQPQHF.

V gene TRBV5-1 combines with J gene TRBJ2-3, with D possibly TRBD2 on 6 matching bases. Germline lookup yields CDR1 SGHRS and CDR2 YFSETQ. Trimming stripped 0 bases from V and 3 bases from J, with 14 bases between. CDR3 length equals 16 residues. The CDR3 DNA reads TGCGCCAGCAGCTTGGCCGCGGGGCCAGCGACAGATACGCAGTATTTT. Translation gives CASSLAAGPATDTQYF.

The table lists this clone with a count of one. This chain links TRBV12-3 or TRBV12-4 with TRBJ1-3; no clear D. This CDR3 has 12 residues. Between the trimmed V and J ends, which lost 6 bases and 4 bases, there was a span of 7 bases. The CDR3 DNA reads as TGTGCCAGCAGGTCCTCCGGAAACACCATATATTTT. It encodes CASRSSGNTIYF.

The table lists this clone with a count of one. J is TRBJ2-2 and V is TRBV4-1; 7 nucleotides match TRBD1. The trim removed 3 bases at V and 1 base at J, leaving 8 bases unmatched. Per germline, CDR1 MGHRA and CDR2 YSYEKL. CDR3 length: 17 amino acids. The CDR3 sequence: CASSQDWTGQNTGELFF. CDR3 in DNA: TGCGCCAGCAGCCAGGATTGGACAGGACAGAACACCGGGGAGCTGTTTTTT.

V is TRBV6-5 and J is TRBJ2-7; no reliable D call. Germline V CDR1 and CDR2: MNHEY, SVGAGI. The CDR3 extends over 12 amino acids. V lost 4 bases and J lost 3, with 7 bases in between. As DNA, the CDR3 is TGTGCCAGCAGTTCACCTAACTACGAGCAGTACTTC. It codes for CASSSPNYEQYF.

The V gene is TRBV6-5, the J gene TRBJ1-1; TRBD1 matches at 9 bases. The CDR3 contains 14 residues. The germline V gene encodes CDR1 MNHEY and CDR2 SVGAGI. Trimming removed 6 bases from V and 1 base from J; junction bases left unmatched: 3. The CDR3 protein is CASSQGQGNTEAFF. As DNA, the CDR3 is TGTGCCAGCAGCCAGGGACAGGGGAACACTGAAGCTTTCTTT.

This clone was counted a single time. The genes are TRBV27 and TRBJ1-6; TRBD1 matches 9 bases. Germline values: CDR1 MNHEY, CDR2 SMNVEV (reference sequence). The V gene end was trimmed by 6 bases and the J gene end by 1 base; junction bases not matched to a gene: 4. The length of the CDR3 is 16 residues. The CDR3 DNA sequence: TGTGCCAGCAGACCACAGGGGGCTTCCTATAATTCACCCCTCCACTTT. This translates into CASRPQGASYNSPLHF.

The chain joins TRBV7-5 to TRBJ1-1; TRBD1 is the table's D call and was not checked against the DNA. TRBV7-5 counts as a pseudogene. The CDR3 extends over 16 amino acids. This chain's CDR3 is CARSLKGHSANTEAFF. CDR3 in DNA: TGTGCCAGAAGCTTGAAAGGACACTCTGCGAACACTGAAGCTTTCTTT.

V is TRBV6-5 and J is TRBJ2-7; TRBD1 aligns across 9 bases. V shed 5 bases, J shed 3 bases, and the junction held 5 bases outside the gene matches. The CDR3 runs to 14 residues. The germline CDR1 and CDR2 sequences are MNHEY and SVGAGI. The DNA for the CDR3 is TGTGCCAGCAGTCGGGACAGGGAGGACTACGAGCAGTACTTC. Its protein is CASSRDREDYEQYF.

V usage is TRBV29-1 and J usage is TRBJ1-2; D is possibly TRBD1 (6 bases). The CDR3 contains 13 residues. Germline V gives CDR1 SQVTM, CDR2 ANQGSEA. Trimming removed 2 bases from V and 8 bases from J, with 15 bases in between. The CDR3 reads CSVERTEEKGYTF. The CDR3 bases are TGCAGCGTTGAAAGGACAGAAGAAAAAGGCTACACCTTC. Variable domain in full (rest from reference TRBV29-1 and TRBJ1-2): SAVISQKPSRDICQRGTSLTIQCQVDSQVTMMFWYRQQPGQSLTLIATANQGSEATYESGFVIDKFPISRPNLTFSTLTVSNMSPEDSSIYLCSVERTEEKGYTFGSGTRLTVV.

The genes are TRBV2 and TRBJ2-3, with 9 nucleotides matching TRBD2. Losses at the gene ends were 5 bases for V and 3 bases for J; bases not matched to a gene: 6. CDR1 is SNHLY and CDR2 is FYNNEI in the germline V gene. The CDR3 is made up of 15 amino acids. The CDR3 region has the DNA TGTGCCAGCAGTAATATAGCGGGAGCGACAGATACGCAGTATTTT. Protein sequence: CASSNIAGATDTQYF.

The sample holds a few counts of this clone. This chain uses TRBV6-5 with TRBJ1-5; D call uncertain. Germline V gene sequence: CDR1 MNHEY, CDR2 SVGAGI. The CDR3 covers 12 residues. With 7 bases removed from V and 3 bases from J, the gap between germline ends came to 7 bases. The CDR3 region has the DNA TGTGCCAGCAAGGAGTTCAATCAGCCCCAGCATTTT. This gives the protein CASKEFNQPQHF.

The rearrangement links TRBV11-3 to TRBJ2-1; tentative D call: TRBD2 (5 bases). Trimming shortened V by 6 bases and J by 0 bases, and 12 bases separated the two germline ends. This CDR3 spans 15 amino acids. CDR1 and CDR2 from the germline V gene are SGHNT and YENEEA. CDR3 loop: CASSFSETSYNEQFF. CDR3 nucleotide sequence: TGTGCCAGCAGTTTTAGCGAGACCTCCTACAATGAGCAGTTCTTC.

V usage is TRBV14 and J usage is TRBJ1-1; D unclear. The CDR3 is made up of 13 amino acids. V dropped 4 bases and J dropped 6 bases, with 12 bases sitting between them. Germline values: CDR1 SGHDN, CDR2 FVKESK. The CDR3 spells CASSPAGLSEAFF. The CDR3 DNA reads as TGTGCCAGCAGCCCCGCCGGTTTATCTGAAGCTTTCTTT.

The chain's CDR3 is CASSPPLQGQVPNTEAFF. The CDR3 coding sequence is TGTGCCAGCTCACCACCTCTCCAGGGGCAGGTACCGAACACTGAAGCTTTCTTT. This rearrangement joins TRBV18 to TRBJ1-1; weak D call: TRBD1 (6 bases). Germline V gene sequence: CDR1 KGHSH, CDR2 LQKENI. V gave up 0 bases and J gave up 1 base, with 18 bases separating them. This CDR3 is 18 amino acids long.

This clone appeared once. The chain combines TRBV7-9 with TRBJ2-3, with 8 bases aligning to TRBD1. Germline CDR1 SEHNR, CDR2 FQNEAQ (reference sequence). The CDR3 sequence is 15 residues long. V was clipped by 1 base and J by 10 bases; unmatched bases: 10. CDR3 nucleotide sequence: TGTGCCAGCAGCTTAGGGGACAGGCCCCCTATGGCGCAGTATTTT. Translation gives CASSLGDRPPMAQYF.

About this clone: At one of its ends the junction is not consistent with the germline gene, which may arise from a read error. The chain joins TRBV28 to TRBJ2-1; no definite D call. The germline V gene has CDR1 MDHEN and CDR2 SYDVKM. This CDR3 has 11 residues. CDR3 sequence (DNA): TGTGCCAGCAGTTTGGGTAGAGAGCGGTTCTTC. This codes for CASSLGRERFF.

This clone was detected only a few times. The same CDR3 is also encoded by other DNA sequences in this sample. This chain joins TRBV19 and TRBJ1-2; 7 bases align to TRBD1. The CDR3 sequence is 12 residues long. CDR1 LNHDA and CDR2 SQIVND come from the germline V gene (reference sequence). The J segment lost 8 bases and the V segment lost 5 bases, leaving 5 bases of the junction unmatched. The CDR3 region has the DNA TGTGCCAGTAGTCCTAGACAGGGCGGCTACACCTTC. Protein product: CASSPRQGGYTF.

V and J are TRBV5-1 and TRBJ1-6; D ambiguous. Germline V gives CDR1 SGHRS, CDR2 YFSETQ. Between the trimmed V and J ends, which lost 0 bases and 9 bases, there was a span of 13 bases. The CDR3 consists of 15 residues. As DNA, the CDR3 is TGCGCCAGCAGCTTGGAGCGGGTGGTGGGTTCACCCCTCCACTTT. Its protein is CASSLERVVGSPLHF.

CDR3 sequence (DNA): TGTGCCAGCACCCGGGACAGGATTGGAAACACCATATATTTT. It is translated as CASTRDRIGNTIYF. The chain uses TRBV5-6 and TRBJ1-3; 8 bases align to TRBD1. Germline V gene lookup returns CDR1 SGHDT and CDR2 YYEEEE. The J segment lost 3 bases and the V segment lost 6 bases, leaving 5 bases of the junction unmatched. The length of the CDR3 is 14 residues.

V is TRBV20-1 and J is TRBJ2-5; D remains unclear. Trimming took 3 bases from V and 4 from J, leaving 9 bases between them. The CDR3 loop spans 12 amino acids. CDR1 and CDR2 from the germline V gene are DFQATT and SNEGSKA (reference sequence). CDR3 loop: CSASKAGETQYF. CDR3 nucleotides: TGCAGTGCTAGTAAGGCAGGAGAGACCCAGTACTTC.

The gene calls are TRBV9 and TRBJ2-7; 8 positions match TRBD2. With V trimmed by 4 bases and J by 6 bases, 12 bases remained unmatched. Per germline, CDR1 SGDLS and CDR2 YYNGEE. There are 15 residues in the CDR3. CDR3 bases: TGTGCCAGCAGCCCCCAGGCTAGCGGGCTTGGCGAGCAGTACTTC. It translates to CASSPQASGLGEQYF.

This clone has only one observation. The chain links TRBV30 to TRBJ1-2; the match to TRBD1 covers 12 bases. The V gene end was trimmed by 0 bases and the J gene end by 4 bases; junction bases not matched to a gene: 6. The germline V gene encodes CDR1 GTSNPN and CDR2 SVGIG (reference sequence). The CDR3 loop spans 16 amino acids. This CDR3 is CAWSVTGTGGGYGYTF. The CDR3 bases are TGTGCCTGGAGTGTTACGGGGACAGGGGGCGGCTATGGCTACACCTTC.

This clone was counted between two and nine times. V and J are TRBV13 and TRBJ2-1; 9 nucleotides align to TRBD2. Germline CDR1 and CDR2: PRHDT and FYEKMQ (reference sequence). The V gene end was trimmed by 5 bases and the J gene end by 9 bases; junction bases not matched to a gene: 14. The CDR3 sequence is 16 residues long. In DNA form, the CDR3 reads TGTGCCAGCAGCCTCTACTACCAGCGGGAGGTGGGTGAGCAGTTCTTC. Translation: CASSLYYQREVGEQFF.

The gene calls are TRBV5-6 and TRBJ2-1, with 11 bases matching TRBD2. Per germline, CDR1 SGHDT and CDR2 YYEEEE. This CDR3 contains 18 residues. J was trimmed by 4 bases and V by 3 bases; bases with no gene match: 12. The DNA of the CDR3 is TGTGCCAGCAGCTCCGGGGGTAGCGGGAGGGCCGGGTACAATGAGCAGTTCTTC. Amino acid sequence: CASSSGGSGRAGYNEQFF.

The rearrangement uses TRBV6-5 and TRBJ2-1; D gene uncertain. Trimming took 3 bases from V and 7 from J, leaving 13 bases between them. The CDR3 totals 14 residues. Germline V gene data show CDR1 as MNHEY and CDR2 as SVGAGI. The CDR3 coding sequence is TGTGCCAGCAGTTATCCCGCTAGTGGGAATGAGCAGTTCTTC. Its protein product is CASSYPASGNEQFF.

This clone was observed a handful of times. The chain uses TRBV2 and TRBJ1-1; 8 positions agree with TRBD1. Trimming cost V 6 bases and J 5 bases; bases outside gene matches: 5. Germline lookup yields CDR1 SNHLY and CDR2 FYNNEI. The CDR3 consists of 13 residues. This CDR3 reads CASSTGGRTEAFF. The CDR3 nucleotides are TGTGCCAGCAGCACAGGGGGGAGGACTGAAGCTTTCTTT.

V gene TRBV3-1 (or the pseudogene TRBV3-2) combines with J gene TRBJ2-1; D remains ambiguous. This CDR3 contains 15 residues. Germline V gives CDR1 LGHDT, CDR2 YNNKEL (reference sequence). V lost 0 bases and J 0 bases, leaving 6 bases between the germline ends. The CDR3 sequence is CASSQDRVSYNEQFF. The CDR3 DNA reads as TGTGCCAGCAGCCAAGATCGTGTCTCCTACAATGAGCAGTTCTTC.

As regards this clone: At the DNA level, this CDR3 is encoded by other sequences in the same sample as well. The gene calls are TRBV7-8 and TRBJ1-2, with TRBD1 identical over 10 bases. The CDR3 is 15 residues long. The germline CDR1 and CDR2 sequences are SGHVS and FQNEAQ. Trimming took 1 base from V and 2 from J; bases not matched to a gene: 1. The CDR3 region is CASSLGTGGNYGYTF. CDR3 in DNA: TGTGCCAGCAGCTTAGGGACAGGGGGGAACTATGGCTACACCTTC. The full variable domain, rest sourced from reference TRBV7-8 and TRBJ1-2, is GAGVSQSPRYKVAKRGQDVALRCDPISGHVSLFWYQQALGQGPEFLTYFQNEAQLDKSGLPSDRFFAERPEGSVSTLKIQRTQQEDSAVYLCASSLGTGGNYGYTFGSGTRLTVV.